Listed below are T cell receptor beta chains from one sample, sequenced in a study of CD8 T cell repertoires and HIV-1 epitope variants. No antigens are known for them. Some clones are missing from TCRdb's copy, which holds only in-frame ones; the method was immunoSEQ multiplex PCR. The table includes some 2,500 clones, more than 60% detected once. Source material: cultured CD8+ T cells derived from PBMCs. These TCRs come from a male donor with HIV. Each CDR3 is given with its conserved first and last residue.

TRBV13	TRBJ2-3	CASSLVTGGLDTQYF
TRBV18	TRBJ1-2	CASSPARTGGAYGYTF
TRBV4-3	TRBJ1-1	CASSQAGDLNTEAFF
TRBV4-3	TRBJ2-7	CASSQDGYSYEQYF
TRBV4-3	TRBJ2-3	CASSQAPGASTDTQYF
TRBV6-4	TRBJ1-6	CASSDGDNSPLHF
TRBV6-5	TRBJ1-4	CASSLHTSTNEKLFF
TRBV28	TRBJ1-6	CASSLKAGNNSPLHF
TRBV28	TRBJ1-1	CASELNTEAFF
TRBV10-3	TRBJ1-1	CAISDKPKGNTEAFF
TRBV7-6	TRBJ1-1	CASSLTGVTEAFF
TRBV19	TRBJ2-1	CASSTDRSSYNEQFF
TRBV28	TRBJ2-7	CATGGMRYEQYF
TRBV25-1	TRBJ2-5	CASSEGGYEETQYF
TRBV7-6	TRBJ2-3	CASSLVGGVTDTQYF
TRBV21-1	TRBJ2-3	CASSSSGSGTDTQYF
TRBV7-6	TRBJ2-1	CASTETSGSRNEQFF
TRBV28	TRBJ1-5	CASGIGPVTNQPQHF
TRBV2	TRBJ2-3	CASTEGRGGSTDTQYF
TRBV18	TRBJ1-5	CASSPQGNQPQHF
TRBV2	TRBJ1-2	CASETVGYTF
TRBV11-2	TRBJ1-2	CASSLEGLGAGYTF
TRBV5-3	TRBJ1-5	CARSLLVRGYSNQPQHF
TRBV9	TRBJ1-1	CASSVGGTGRNTEAFF
TRBV13	TRBJ1-1	CASSHTGDSEAFF
TRBV28	TRBJ1-5	CASSPSSSNQPQHF
TRBV28	TRBJ2-7	CASSGLVTYEQYF
TRBV6-5	TRBJ2-5	CASSYTGQGAGETQYF
TRBV28	TRBJ2-1	CASSLTSLYNEQFF
TRBV13	TRBJ2-1	CASSSSSGGYNEQFF
TRBV5-1	TRBJ2-3	CASSSGADTQYF
TRBV5-4	TRBJ1-3	CASSLVGDGNTIYF
TRBV7-2	TRBJ2-3	CASSPTRAATDTQYF
TRBV19	TRBJ1-4	CASSTQTDRTMREKLFF
TRBV9	TRBJ2-3	CASSVDRGHSTDTQYF
TRBV5-4	TRBJ2-1	CASSTSNEQFF